These 10 T cell receptor beta chains came from one sample sequenced in a study of early T cells in non-severe SARS-CoV-2 infection. Via MiXCR, TCRdb re-called the 5' RACE reads, giving one row per CDR3 protein. The data show some 49,000 distinct CDR3 sequences, 3.5% to 4.5% seen once. Material: whole blood. Source of these receptors: an adult who was a healthcare worker with PCR-confirmed SARS-CoV-2 infection or an uninfected control (not recorded which).

This clonotype was seen at least ten times. The chain uses TRBV29-1 and TRBJ1-1, with TRBD1 matching 7 bases. CDR1 is SQVTM, CDR2 ANQGSEA, per germline. V shed 6 bases, J shed 7 bases, and the junction held 5 bases outside the gene matches. CDR3 length equals 11 residues. The CDR3 loop is CSVVTGVEAFF. The CDR3 region has the DNA TGCAGCGTCGTAACAGGGGTTGAAGCTTTCTTT.

This clonotype has ten or more counts. The V gene is TRBV24-1, the J gene TRBJ2-1; D is perhaps TRBD1 (6 bases). CDR3 length equals 12 residues. V was clipped by 2 bases and J by 11 bases, with 9 bases between them. Germline CDR1 is KGHDR and CDR2 is SFDVKD. The CDR3 region has the DNA TGTGCCACCAGTGATTCCGGACAGCAGCAGTTCTTC. Amino acids: CATSDSGQQQFF.

This clonotype was counted ten times or more. The chain carries TRBV2 and TRBJ2-1; D remains ambiguous. The CDR3 sequence is 15 residues long. The V gene's germline CDR1 is SNHLY and CDR2 FYNNEI. V was trimmed by 3 bases and J by 5 bases, leaving 14 bases between them. The CDR3 region is CASSDWLNSNNEQFF. CDR3 bases: TGTGCCAGCAGTGATTGGCTCAACAGCAACAATGAGCAGTTCTTC.

This clonotype came up many times. V gene TRBV20-1 combines with J gene TRBJ2-7, with 9 bases identical to TRBD2. CDR1 is DFQATT, CDR2 SNEGSKA, per germline (reference sequence). CDR3 length: 17 residues. The ends lost 1 base at V and 1 base at J; junction bases unmatched: 11. The CDR3 DNA follows: TGCAGTGCTAGAGCCCCGGGGGGGAGCGGGAGGTCCTACGAGCAGTACTTC. Its translation is CSARAPGGSGRSYEQYF.

This clonotype was seen more than once but under ten times. The CDR3: CASSPTRTGVYGYTF. The DNA for the CDR3 is TGTGCCAGCAGTCCAACCCGGACAGGCGTATATGGCTACACCTTC. The chain uses TRBV27 and TRBJ1-2, with 7 positions matching TRBD1. The CDR3 totals 15 residues. Germline-derived CDR1 and CDR2 are MNHEY and SMNVEV (reference sequence). V trimming: 5 bases; J trimming: 5 bases; junction bases outside the gene matches: 11.

This clonotype was detected ten times or more. The chain links TRBV7-3 to TRBJ2-1; 8 bases map to TRBD1. V shed 3 bases, J shed 3 bases, and the junction held 7 bases outside the gene matches. This CDR3 comprises 16 residues. CDR1 is SGHTA, CDR2 FQGTGA, per germline. CDR3 DNA: TGTGCCAGCAGCTTCGCAGGGGGCGCGGGCTACAATGAGCAGTTCTTC. Its translation: CASSFAGGAGYNEQFF.

This chain uses TRBV5-6 with TRBJ2-2, with D uncertain. Germline CDR1 SGHDT, CDR2 YYEEEE. The length of the CDR3 is 15 residues. V dropped 0 bases and J dropped 3 bases, with 9 bases sitting between them. As DNA, the CDR3 is TGTGCCAGCAGCTTGGGCCTAGTGGACACCGGGGAGCTGTTTTTT. It specifies CASSLGLVDTGELFF.

This clonotype has at least ten counts. The chain uses TRBV9 and TRBJ2-7; 11 bases are a match to TRBD2. Germline loops: CDR1 SGDLS, CDR2 YYNGEE. V gave up 5 bases and J gave up 3 bases; unmatched junction bases: 7. CDR3 length: 15 residues. This chain's CDR3 is CASRAGLAEVYEQYF. The DNA for the CDR3 is TGTGCCAGCAGGGCGGGACTAGCGGAGGTCTACGAGCAGTACTTC.

This clonotype came up a few times. The chain combines TRBV5-1 with TRBJ2-3; perhaps TRBD1 as D (6 bases). The ends were cut back, 3 bases at V and 9 bases at J, with 14 bases in the middle. The CDR3 extends over 13 amino acids. Germline CDR1 SGHRS, CDR2 YFSETQ. CDR3 sequence reads: CASSSEQGTTQYF. In DNA, the CDR3 is TGCGCCAGCAGCTCAGAACAGGGCACCACGCAGTATTTT.

This clonotype was found many times. The V and J genes are TRBV6-6 and TRBJ2-2; 9 bases line up with TRBD2. The CDR3 has 18 residues. The V and J ends lost 6 bases and 7 bases, in that order; junction bases with no gene match: 18. The germline CDR1 and CDR2 sequences are MNHNY and SVGAGI (reference sequence). CDR3: CASSPLRGRAESHGELFF. In DNA form, the CDR3 reads TGTGCCAGCAGCCCATTGCGCGGGAGGGCCGAATCTCACGGGGAGCTGTTTTTT.